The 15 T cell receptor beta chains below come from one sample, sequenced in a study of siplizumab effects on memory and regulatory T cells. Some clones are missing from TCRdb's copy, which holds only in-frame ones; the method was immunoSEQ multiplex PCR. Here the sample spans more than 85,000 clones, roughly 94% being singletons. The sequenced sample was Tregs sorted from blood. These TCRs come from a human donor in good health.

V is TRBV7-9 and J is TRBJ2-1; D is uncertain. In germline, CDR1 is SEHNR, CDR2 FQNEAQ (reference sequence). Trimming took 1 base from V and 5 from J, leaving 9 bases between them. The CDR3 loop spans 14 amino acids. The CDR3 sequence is CASSLVPGDNEQFF. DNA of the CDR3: TGTGCCAGCAGCTTAGTTCCTGGTGACAATGAGCAGTTCTTC.

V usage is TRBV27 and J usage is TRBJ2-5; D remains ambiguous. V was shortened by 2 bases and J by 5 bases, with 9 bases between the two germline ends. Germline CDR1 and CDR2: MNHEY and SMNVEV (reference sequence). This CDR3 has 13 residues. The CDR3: CASSLMGSETQYF. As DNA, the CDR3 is TGTGCCAGCAGTTTAATGGGCTCGGAGACCCAGTACTTC.

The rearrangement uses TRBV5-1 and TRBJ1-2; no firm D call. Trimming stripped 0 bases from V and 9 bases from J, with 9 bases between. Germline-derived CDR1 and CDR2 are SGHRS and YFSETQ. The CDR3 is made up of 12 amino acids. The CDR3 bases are TGCGCCAGCAGCTTGGAAGGGTTGAGCTACACCTTC. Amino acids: CASSLEGLSYTF.

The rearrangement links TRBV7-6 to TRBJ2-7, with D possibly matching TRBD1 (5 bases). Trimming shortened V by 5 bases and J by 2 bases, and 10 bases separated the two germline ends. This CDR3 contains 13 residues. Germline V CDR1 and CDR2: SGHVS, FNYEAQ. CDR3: CASSMTVTYEQYF. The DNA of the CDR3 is TGTGCCAGCAGCATGACAGTTACCTACGAGCAGTACTTC.

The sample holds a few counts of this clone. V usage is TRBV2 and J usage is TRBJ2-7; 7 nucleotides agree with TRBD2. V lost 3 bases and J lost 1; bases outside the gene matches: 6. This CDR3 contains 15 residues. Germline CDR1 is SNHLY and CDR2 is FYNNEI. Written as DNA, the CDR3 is TGTGCCAGCAGTGAGGTAGCTAGCGGTTCCTACGAGCAGTACTTC. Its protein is CASSEVASGSYEQYF.

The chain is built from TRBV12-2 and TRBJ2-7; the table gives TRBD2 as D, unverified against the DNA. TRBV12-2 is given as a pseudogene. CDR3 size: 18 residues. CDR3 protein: CASRLATGLAPLSYEQYF. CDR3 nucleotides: TGTGCAAGTCGCTTAGCGACCGGACTAGCGCCCCTCTCCTACGAGCAGTACTTC.

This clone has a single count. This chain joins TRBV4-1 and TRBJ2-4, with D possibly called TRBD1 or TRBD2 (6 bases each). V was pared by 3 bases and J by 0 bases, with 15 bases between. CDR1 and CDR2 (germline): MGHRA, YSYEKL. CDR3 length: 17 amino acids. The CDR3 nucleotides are TGCGCCAGCAGCCATGAGGGGGGCACTCTAGCCAAAAACATTCAGTACTTC. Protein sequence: CASSHEGGTLAKNIQYF.

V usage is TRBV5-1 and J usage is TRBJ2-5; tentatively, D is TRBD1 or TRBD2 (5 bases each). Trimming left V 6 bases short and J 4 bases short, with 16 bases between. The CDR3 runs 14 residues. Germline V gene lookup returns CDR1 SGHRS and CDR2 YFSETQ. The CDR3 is CASTQWGLGETQYF. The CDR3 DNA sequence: TGCGCCAGCACTCAGTGGGGGTTGGGAGAGACCCAGTACTTC. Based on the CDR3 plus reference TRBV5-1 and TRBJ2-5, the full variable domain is KAGVTQTPRYLIKTRGQQVTLSCSPISGHRSVSWYQQTPGQGLQFLFEYFSETQRNKGNFPGRFSGRQFSNSRSEMNVSTLELGDSALYLCASTQWGLGETQYFGPGTRLLVL.

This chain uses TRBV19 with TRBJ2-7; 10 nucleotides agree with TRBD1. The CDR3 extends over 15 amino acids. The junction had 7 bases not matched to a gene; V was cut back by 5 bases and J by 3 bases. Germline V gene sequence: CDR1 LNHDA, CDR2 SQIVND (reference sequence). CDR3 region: CASSRLWDRGYEQYF. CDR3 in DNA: TGTGCCAGTAGTCGGCTATGGGACAGGGGCTACGAGCAGTACTTC.

CDR3 nucleotide sequence: TGTGCCAGCAGCCTACGAACTAGCGGGCGGAGCTCCTACGAGCAGTACTTC. It specifies CASSLRTSGRSSYEQYF. The rearrangement uses TRBV11-2 and TRBJ2-7, with 9 bases that match TRBD2. The CDR3 has 17 amino acids. With 5 bases clipped from V and 0 bases from J, the junction kept 11 bases outside the gene matches. Looked up from germline, CDR1 is SGHAT and CDR2 is FQNNGV.

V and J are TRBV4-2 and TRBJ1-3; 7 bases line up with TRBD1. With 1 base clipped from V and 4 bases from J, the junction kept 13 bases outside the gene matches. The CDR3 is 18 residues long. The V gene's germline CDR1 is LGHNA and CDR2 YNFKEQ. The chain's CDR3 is CASSQVLGGELWGNTIYF. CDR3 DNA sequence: TGTGCCAGCAGCCAAGTCCTAGGGGGCGAGTTGTGGGGAAACACCATATATTTT.

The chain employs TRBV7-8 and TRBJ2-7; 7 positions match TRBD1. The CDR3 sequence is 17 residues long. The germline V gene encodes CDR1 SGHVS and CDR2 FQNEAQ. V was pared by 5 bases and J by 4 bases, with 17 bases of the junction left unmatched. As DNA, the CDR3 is TGTGCCAGCAGCCCCCGGCCCGACAGGGTCAGGGGGTACGAGCAGTACTTC. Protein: CASSPRPDRVRGYEQYF.

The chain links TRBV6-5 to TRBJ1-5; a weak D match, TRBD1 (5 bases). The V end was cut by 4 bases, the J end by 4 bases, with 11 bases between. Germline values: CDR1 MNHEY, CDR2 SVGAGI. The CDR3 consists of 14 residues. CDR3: CASSSRVGNQPQHF. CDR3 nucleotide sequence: TGTGCCAGCAGTTCCAGGGTTGGAAATCAGCCCCAGCATTTT.

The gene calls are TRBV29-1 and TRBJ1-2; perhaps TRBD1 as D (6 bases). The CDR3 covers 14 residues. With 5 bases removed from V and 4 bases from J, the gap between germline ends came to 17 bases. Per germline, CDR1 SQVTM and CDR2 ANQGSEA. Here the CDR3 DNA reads TGCAGCGTTCAAATGTACAGGGAAGGCTATGGCTACACCTTC. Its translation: CSVQMYREGYGYTF.

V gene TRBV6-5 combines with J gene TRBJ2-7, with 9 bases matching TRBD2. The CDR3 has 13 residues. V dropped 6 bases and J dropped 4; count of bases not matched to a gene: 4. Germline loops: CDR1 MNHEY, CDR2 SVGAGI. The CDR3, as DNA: TGTGCCAGCAGCTTAGCGGGAGTATACGAGCAGTACTTC. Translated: CASSLAGVYEQYF.